This TCR beta chain emerged from a study of regulatory T cells in long-lasting Graves disease (dated by TCRdb to the early 2020s). Describing the broader study: Persistent Graves' disease was defined as persistently positive TSH receptor autoantibodies together with antithyroid drug treatment for over 5 years. Patients with persistent Graves' disease were compared with patients with newly diagnosed Graves' disease using TCR sequencing and RNA sequencing of peripheral blood. The study was conducted in China and was registered as a clinical trial. A total of 33 samples underwent TCR sequencing, from about 13 patients with persistent Graves' disease and some 20 patients with newly diagnosed Graves' disease. Persistent Graves' disease patients in the clinical cohort had taken antithyroid drugs for roughly ten years on average.

This clonotype was found many times. No antigen is known for it. No per-base quality is available; no much larger clone lies one base away. The CDR3 sequence holds 14 residues, the cysteine and phenylalanine included. Only the CDR3 part of the read is kept: 42 bases, read in frame from the first base. Based on the germline V gene (reference sequence), the CDR1 and CDR2 sequences are DFQATT and SNEGSKA. For this chain, trimming is 0 bases at the V end and 7 bases at the J end, and the number of junction bases without a gene match is 7. In the paper's terms, the time point label means: persistent/refractory GD, antithyroid drugs over 5 years with positive TRAb. For both TCR sequencing and RNA sequencing, RNA was extracted from PBMCs in TRIzol. The diagnosis of Graves' disease was made according to American Thyroid Association guidelines. Patients were recruited from an endocrinology department in Xi'an, China. From each patient, nine milliliters of peripheral blood was collected into an EDTA anticoagulant tube. Ficoll Paque Plus density gradient separation was used to isolate PBMCs, and no further T cell sorting was performed. An Agilent 2100 Bioanalyzer and agarose gel were used to check RNA quality, while a NanoDrop 2000 measured RNA concentration.

Libraries came from multiplex PCR. Sequencing instrument: Illumina HiSeq 4000. To build TCR beta libraries, CDR3 regions were amplified by Arm-PCR using iRepertoire HTBI primers. Before sequencing, the PCR products underwent gel purification. The authors' analysis ran thus. Across samples, 60 to 80 TRBV and 15 or so TRBJ segments were identified and used for gene usage analysis of CDR3 amino acid clonotypes. COPE and FqMerger were used to merge filtered high-quality paired reads into contigs. BLAST was used to align contigs to IMGT TRBV, TRBD and TRBJ reference genes, with CDR3 defined following IMGT. Highly expanded clones were defined as clonotypes with a frequency above 0.1%. Shannon entropy served as the measure of repertoire diversity, while the Gini coefficient captured V-J evenness. A clonotype was considered public if more than one individual shared it. TCRdb's own reprocessing of the public reads used fastp at Q25 and MiXCR and kept productive beta chains. Every CDR3 protein is listed once, alongside the most common genes and DNA of its rows. The authors' filters were not applied to this entry. This sample holds 400,000 to 600,000 distinct CDR3 sequences; 20% to 25% were observed only once. 6.5% to 9% of the sample goes to the ten largest clones.

Broad study findings and their caveats: Only peripheral blood was studied, because thyroid tissue, the primary lesion, was inaccessible. Patients with persistent disease shared more public clonotypes (approximately 2,500) than newly diagnosed patients did (around 1,000). Sequencing and analysis were restricted to the TCR beta chain. TRBV28, TRBJ1-2 and TRBJ2-5 were preferentially used in persistent disease, while TRBV20-1 and TRBJ2-1 were favored in newly diagnosed disease. The authors acknowledged the small sample size as a limitation that may reduce accuracy. Persistent Graves' disease patients showed lower TCR Shannon entropy and fewer highly expanded clones than newly diagnosed patients, suggesting clonal expansion.

The V and J segments used are TRBV20-1 and TRBJ1-2, and TRBD1 matches 8 of the central bases. This TCR was recovered from a female donor with Graves disease. The sample consisted of peripheral blood mononuclear cells (PBMCs), taken when the disease was refractory, from a patient treated with antithyroid drugs. The CDR3 protein is CSARDPGGESGYTF. In nucleotide form, the sequence is TGCAGTGCTAGAGACCCAGGGGGCGAGTCTGGCTACACCTTC.